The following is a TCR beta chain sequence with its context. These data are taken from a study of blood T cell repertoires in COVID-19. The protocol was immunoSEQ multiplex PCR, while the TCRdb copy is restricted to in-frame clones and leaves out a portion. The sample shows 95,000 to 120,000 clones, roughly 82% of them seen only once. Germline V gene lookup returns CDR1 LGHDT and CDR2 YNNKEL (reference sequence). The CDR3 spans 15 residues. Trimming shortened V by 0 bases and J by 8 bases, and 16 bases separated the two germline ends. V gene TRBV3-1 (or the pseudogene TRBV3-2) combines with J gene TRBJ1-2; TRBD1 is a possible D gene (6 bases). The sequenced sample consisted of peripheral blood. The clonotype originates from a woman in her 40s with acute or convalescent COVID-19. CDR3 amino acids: CASSQEPGVKGGYTF. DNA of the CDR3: TGTGCCAGCAGCCAAGAACCAGGGGTGAAGGGAGGCTACACCTTC.